This T cell receptor (beta chain) is from a study of human thymus T cells. Study-level results: Use of V and J genes seemed skewed within the thymic and blood repertoires.

Notes on this clone: The target antigen is unknown.

Produced via immunoSEQ multiplex PCR; TCRdb's table is partial and in-frame only. The data contain 57,000 or so clones, approximately 93% of them seen just once; the ten biggest clones take up less than 7%. The source material was blood. The clonotype comes from a boy under two years old with a congenital heart defect but otherwise immunologically healthy.

CDR3 sequence reads: CASSEFHSRRGGRSGELFF. The CDR3, as DNA: TGTGCCAGCAGTGAATTCCACTCCCGTCGGGGAGGCCGGTCCGGGGAGCTGTTTTTT. The chain combines TRBV6-1 with TRBJ2-2; possibly TRBD2 for D (6 bases). CDR1 and CDR2 from the germline V gene are MNHNS and SASEGT. V lost 2 bases and J 6 bases, leaving 25 bases between the germline ends. The CDR3 is 19 amino acids.